The entry below describes one T cell receptor beta chain. Its antigen is currently unknown. This sample stems from a study of cytomegalovirus exposure and HLA in healthy donors. CDR3 length equals 13 residues. In germline, CDR1 is SGHAT, CDR2 FQNNGV. Trimming shortened V by 4 bases and J by 3 bases, and 9 bases separated the two germline ends. It was with 60 Vbeta and 13 Jbeta primers that the PCR ran. Sequencing used immunoSEQ multiplex PCR; TCRdb keeps in-frame clones, though not all of them. The table lists about 160,000 clones, around 80% of them singletons. Study results and caveats: Earlier analysis yielded a pattern in which most TCR beta V segments were productive about 90% or about 30% of the time. Cytomegalovirus-associated TCR beta chains were listed, numbering around 150. Fewer N-insertions (relative to the roughly 660-donor mean) were reportedly seen in an Asian-associated ancestry cluster in a later analysis. Certain indistinguishable V segments, among them TRBV6-2 and TRBV6-3, were excluded.

The gene calls are TRBV11-2 and TRBJ2-5; no clear D. This TCR came from a man aged 50 to 59 in good health and CMV-seropositive. Sequencing was carried out using PBMCs. CDR3 DNA: TGTGCCAGCAGCTCCGCTCGGGAAGAGACCCAGTACTTC. Translated: CASSSAREETQYF. Full variable domain (rest looked up from reference TRBV11-2 and TRBJ2-5): EAGVAQSPRYKIIEKRQSVAFWCNPISGHATLYWYQQILGQGPKLLIQFQNNGVVDDSQLPKDRFSAERLKGVDSTLKIQPAKLEDSAVYLCASSSAREETQYFGPGTRLLVL.